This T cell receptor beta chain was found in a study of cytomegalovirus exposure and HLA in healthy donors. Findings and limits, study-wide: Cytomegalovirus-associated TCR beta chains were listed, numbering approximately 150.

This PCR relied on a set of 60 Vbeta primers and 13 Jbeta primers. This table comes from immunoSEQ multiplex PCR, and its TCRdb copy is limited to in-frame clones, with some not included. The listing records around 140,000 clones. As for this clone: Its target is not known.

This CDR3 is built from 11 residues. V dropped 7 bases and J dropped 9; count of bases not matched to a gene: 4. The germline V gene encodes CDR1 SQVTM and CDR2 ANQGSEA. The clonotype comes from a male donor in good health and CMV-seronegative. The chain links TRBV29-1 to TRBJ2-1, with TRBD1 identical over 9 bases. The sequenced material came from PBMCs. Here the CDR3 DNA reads TGCAGCGAACAGGGGGCAGGTGAGCAGTTCTTC. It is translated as CSEQGAGEQFF.